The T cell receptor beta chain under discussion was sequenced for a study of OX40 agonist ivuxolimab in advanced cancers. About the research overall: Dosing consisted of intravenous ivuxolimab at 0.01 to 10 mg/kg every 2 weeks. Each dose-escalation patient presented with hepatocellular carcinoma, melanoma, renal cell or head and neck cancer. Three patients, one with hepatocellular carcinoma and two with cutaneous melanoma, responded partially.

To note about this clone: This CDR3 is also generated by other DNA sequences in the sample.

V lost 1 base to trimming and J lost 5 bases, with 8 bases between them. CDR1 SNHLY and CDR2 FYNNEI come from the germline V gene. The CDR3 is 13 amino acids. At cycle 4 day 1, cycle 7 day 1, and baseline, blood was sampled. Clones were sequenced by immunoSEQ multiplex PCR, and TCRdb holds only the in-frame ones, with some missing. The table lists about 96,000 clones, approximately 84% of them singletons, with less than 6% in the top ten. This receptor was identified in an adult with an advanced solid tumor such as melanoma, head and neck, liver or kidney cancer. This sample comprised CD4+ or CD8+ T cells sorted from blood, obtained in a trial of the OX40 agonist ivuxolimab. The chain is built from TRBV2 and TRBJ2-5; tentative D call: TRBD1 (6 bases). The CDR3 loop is CASSEGRGETQYF. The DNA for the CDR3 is TGTGCCAGCAGTGAAGGAAGGGGGGAGACCCAGTACTTC.